This TCR beta chain derives from a study of shared clonotypes between healthy human individuals. Background on the study: Researchers assigned three CD4 naive, three CD4 memory, two CD8 naive and one CD8 memory plate to each donor. Study conclusions and caveats: Few donors limited the genetic and exposure-history diversity represented. Generally, estimated richness proved larger in naive subsets than it did in memory subsets.

Once extracted for a subset, genomic DNA was divided evenly among several immunoSEQ plates. Sequenced by immunoSEQ multiplex PCR; TCRdb stores in-frame clones only, minus some. The sample records hundreds of thousands of clones, roughly nine tenths being singletons. The naive CD8 subset, CD45RO-negative cells positively selected for CCR7, excluded terminally differentiated effector memory CD45RA+ cells. In regard to this clone: Its target is unknown.

This TCR was recovered from a man in his thirties or forties in good health. Material: naive CD8+ T cells sorted from blood.

CDR3 coding DNA: TGCGCCAGCAGCCACACTCTCGACGGGAGCTCCTACAATGAGCAGTTCTTC. Its protein is CASSHTLDGSSYNEQFF. The chain joins TRBV5-1 to TRBJ2-1, with D possibly TRBD2 on 6 matching bases. Germline V gene data show CDR1 as SGHRS and CDR2 as YFSETQ. The CDR3 is 17 residues long. V was trimmed by 4 bases and J by 0 bases, leaving 17 bases between them.